The text below deals with one T cell receptor beta chain. Enrolment of Seattle patients took place during active infection, and they were followed longitudinally. The record originates from a study of blood T cell repertoires in COVID-19. Study summary: Material from acute and convalescent COVID-19 was sourced from the United States, Italy and Spain. In each case, the material was cDNA or gDNA derived from T cells, B-cell-depleted T cells, or PBMCs.

Original data processing: Nucleated cell counts were estimated from reference gene primer amplification. Profiled with immunoSEQ multiplex PCR; TCRdb holds only in-frame clones, not every one. V and J calls and clone size follow that table, whereas D and trimming were derived from the DNA. The sample lists more than 300,000 clones, about 89% occurring once. The junction had 3 bases not matched to a gene; V was cut back by 8 bases and J by 3 bases. CDR3 length equals 14 residues. Germline V gives CDR1 SGHRS, CDR2 YFSETQ. The receptor was derived from a woman aged 25 to 39 with COVID-19, enrolled during active disease. The chain has TRBV5-1 and TRBJ2-5; 14 nucleotides align to TRBD2. Sequenced sample: peripheral blood. The CDR3 DNA sequence: TGCGCCAGTGGGACTAGCGGGAGAGAAGAGACCCAGTACTTC. It translates to CASGTSGREETQYF.